The rows below give T cell receptor beta chains drawn from one sample of a study of T cells after yellow fever vaccination. TCRdb used MiXCR to reprocess the 5' RACE reads, holding one entry per CDR3 protein. The sample has 500,000 to 650,000 distinct CDR3 sequences, around an eighth seen once; the top ten hold about 15%. Sequenced here: PBMCs, sampled on the day of the yellow fever booster vaccination. The source is a man younger than 45 who received the YFV17D yellow fever vaccine. CDR3s include the opening cysteine and the closing phenylalanine or tryptophan. The D gene is left open where the match is weak. Size is stated for part of the rows, as once, few or many counts, or as a class when the clone is expanded.

J gene | V gene | clone size | D gene | CDR3 protein | CDR3 DNA
TRBJ1-4 | TRBV6-1 | few | . | CASSEGPKGKLFF | TGTGCCAGCAGTGAAGGGCCCAAGGGAAAACTGTTTTTT
TRBJ2-7 | TRBV18 | many | . | CASSPGGNYEQYF | TGTGCCAGCTCACCCGGCGGGAACTACGAGCAGTACTTC
TRBJ2-7 | TRBV6-5 | . | TRBD2 | CASSLSSGPYEQHF | TGTGCCAGCAGTTTATCTAGCGGCCCCTACGAGCAGCACTTC
TRBJ2-1 | TRBV5-1 | many | TRBD1 | CASSFRTGGDEQFF | TGCGCCAGCAGCTTCCGGACAGGGGGCGATGAGCAGTTCTTC
TRBJ2-6 | TRBV20-1 | many | . | CSASPGVSGANVLTF | TGCAGTGCTAGTCCGGGCGTCTCTGGGGCCAACGTCCTGACTTTC
TRBJ1-1 | TRBV5-1 | few | . | CASSITAGKDTEAFF | TGCGCCAGCAGCATTACAGCGGGGAAGGACACTGAAGCTTTCTTT
TRBJ2-1 | TRBV7-2 | . | . | CASSLAQDRFF | TGTGCCAGCAGCTTAGCGCAGGATAGGTTCTTC
TRBJ2-4 | TRBV6-2/TRBV6-3 | many | TRBD2 | CASNFGGAKNIQYF | TGTGCCAGCAACTTCGGGGGGGCCAAAAACATTCAGTACTTC
TRBJ1-1 | TRBV6-2/TRBV6-3 | . | TRBD1 | CASGDRVTTEAFF | TGTGCCAGCGGGGACAGGGTGACCACTGAAGCTTTCTTT
TRBJ2-7 | TRBV10-2 | . | TRBD2 | CASSDLAGGGEQYF | TGCGCCAGCAGTGATCTAGCGGGAGGAGGTGAGCAGTACTTC
TRBJ2-1 | TRBV6-2/TRBV6-3 | many | TRBD2 | CASTSGMSYNEQFF | TGTGCCAGCACTAGCGGGATGTCCTACAATGAGCAGTTCTTC
TRBJ1-2 | TRBV18 | . | . | CASSPRTGDSYGYTF | TGTGCCAGCTCACCTCGGACGGGGGATAGCTATGGCTACACCTTC
TRBJ2-3 | TRBV6-5 | . | . | CATGRGDTQYF | TGTGCCACGGGACGGGGAGATACGCAGTATTTT
TRBJ2-1 | TRBV28 | . | . | CASSGGGAWNEQFF | TGTGCCAGCAGTGGGGGCGGGGCTTGGAATGAGCAGTTCTTC
TRBJ2-7 | TRBV7-6 | few | TRBD2 | CASSQRLPGGTYEQYF | TGTGCCAGCAGCCAACGCCTCCCGGGGGGGACCTACGAGCAGTACTTC
TRBJ1-1 | TRBV7-2 | few | . | CASSLMGSEAFF | TGTGCCAGCAGCTTAATGGGATCCGAAGCTTTCTTT
TRBJ2-1 | TRBV5-6 | . | TRBD2 | CASSYRTSGSFSYNEQFF | TGTGCCAGCAGCTACCGGACTAGCGGGAGTTTTTCCTACAATGAGCAGTTCTTC
TRBJ2-1 | TRBV4-1 | few | TRBD2 | CASSRATGTSRNEQFF | TGCGCCAGCAGCCGCGCGACCGGGACTAGCCGCAATGAGCAGTTCTTC
TRBJ2-4 | TRBV7-9 | few | . | CASSLARNIQYF | TGTGCCAGCAGCTTAGCGAGGAACATTCAGTACTTC
TRBJ1-2 | TRBV7-8 | . | . | CASSPGRQANYGYTF | TGTGCCAGCAGCCCAGGCCGACAGGCTAACTATGGCTACACCTTC
TRBJ2-1 | TRBV29-1 | . | TRBD2 | CSDHRPYTSGRTYNEQFF | TGCAGCGACCACAGGCCGTATACTAGCGGGAGGACCTACAATGAGCAGTTCTTC
TRBJ2-5 | TRBV20-1 | few | TRBD2 | CSARRAGGETQYF | TGCAGTGCTAGGAGAGCGGGAGGGGAGACCCAGTACTTC